This T cell receptor beta chain was recovered during a study of T cells after posttransplantation cyclophosphamide. Busulfan-fludarabine conditioning, marrow transplant, and cyclophosphamide on days +3 and +4 were administered. Points on this clone: The target antigen is unknown. One end of the junction varies from germline; a read error may be responsible.

Data came from immunoSEQ multiplex PCR; TCRdb stores just in-frame clones and leaves some out. The sample has thousands of clones; approximately 80% are singletons. Whole-study findings and limits: Tissue-infiltrating T cells from skin or gut overlapped little with blood T cells.

The CDR3 runs to 12 residues. Germline V gene sequence: CDR1 KGHSH, CDR2 LQKENI. The gene calls are TRBV18 and TRBJ2-7, with D unclear. The source material was CD4+ T cells sorted from blood, sampled about 1,000 days after allogeneic stem cell transplant with posttransplant cyclophosphamide. The source is a female patient aged 35-55 years who received an allogeneic stem cell transplant from a related donor, was CMV-positive, and had no GVHD. The graft donor may be the source of some T cells. CDR3 in DNA: TGTGCCAGCTCACCTCTCTCCGACGAGCAGTACTTC. This codes for CASSPLSDEQYF.